The T cell receptor beta chain under discussion was sequenced for a study of a mutant IDH1 vaccine in newly diagnosed glioma. V shed 4 bases and J shed 12 bases, with 19 bases lying between them. This CDR3 is 14 amino acids long. Germline loops: CDR1 SGHAT, CDR2 FQNNGV. Using immunoSEQ multiplex PCR, the repertoire was profiled, and TCRdb retains in-frame clones only, with some absent. The sample shows 45,000 to 55,000 clones, around 80% of them seen only once. The time point: week 35, safety follow-up. Alongside topical imiquimod, each dose of vaccine comprised 300 ug of mutant IDH1 20-mer peptide. About this clone: What it binds is not known.

The chain recombines TRBV11-2 with TRBJ2-1; tentative D call: TRBD2 (6 bases). The sample was PBMCs, taken from a glioma patient whose treatment included an IDH1 peptide vaccine. The clonotype was recovered from a man between 35 and 55 years old with glioma. This CDR3 reads CASSSRDGSGWQFF. CDR3 DNA: TGTGCCAGCAGCTCGCGTGATGGTAGCGGCTGGCAGTTCTTC.